These 24 T cell receptor beta chains originate from one sample sequenced in a study of blood T cell repertoires in COVID-19. Sequencing used immunoSEQ multiplex PCR; TCRdb keeps in-frame clones, though not all of them. The repertoire holds about 480,000 clones, with roughly 90% as singletons. Material: PBMCs or T cells enriched from blood (not recorded which). The receptors stem from a woman between 40 and 50 years old who had recovered from COVID-19.

The rearrangement uses TRBV6-5 and TRBJ2-5; 8 nucleotides agree with TRBD1. The CDR3 spans 14 residues. Trimming removed 7 bases from V and 2 bases from J; junction bases left unmatched: 6. Germline CDR1 and CDR2: MNHEY and SVGAGI. CDR3 amino acids: CASTPGQGQETQYF. For the CDR3, the DNA is TGTGCCAGCACGCCTGGACAGGGTCAAGAGACCCAGTACTTC.

CDR3 DNA: TGCAGCGTTGATGAAACCCTAGCGGGAGGGGTGGGGGATACGCAGTATTTT. Translated, it gives CSVDETLAGGVGDTQYF. The V and J genes are TRBV29-1 and TRBJ2-3; 12 nucleotides line up with TRBD2. The CDR3 contains 17 residues. Per germline, CDR1 SQVTM and CDR2 ANQGSEA. With V trimmed by 3 bases and J by 6 bases, 13 bases remained unmatched.

J is TRBJ2-3 and V is TRBV2; 12 bases fit TRBD2. V shed 11 bases, J shed 2 bases, and the junction held 5 bases outside the gene matches. The CDR3 contains 14 residues. Germline CDR1 SNHLY, CDR2 FYNNEI. The CDR3 DNA is TGTGCCGGCGCTAGCGGGAGGGACACAGATACGCAGTATTTT. It yields the protein CAGASGRDTDTQYF.

V and J are TRBV2 and TRBJ2-7; D is perhaps TRBD1 (5 bases). Trimming took off 7 bases at V and 3 bases at J, with 13 bases between the two ends. CDR3 length: 13 residues. The germline V gene encodes CDR1 SNHLY and CDR2 FYNNEI. The CDR3 region is CASTSDTIYEQYF. As DNA, the CDR3 is TGTGCCAGCACATCGGACACGATCTACGAGCAGTACTTC.

This clone was recorded a few times. One end of the junction varies from germline; a read error may be responsible. The chain links TRBV7-7 to TRBJ1-2; D remains unclear. The CDR3 has 13 residues. The germline V gene encodes CDR1 SSHAT and CDR2 FNYEAQ (reference sequence). Here the CDR3 reads CASSLGANYGYTF. As DNA, the CDR3 is TGTGCTAGCAGCTTAGGCGCTAACTATGGCTACACCTTC.

The chain joins TRBV12-3 or TRBV12-4 to TRBJ1-6, with D maybe TRBD1 (6 bases). This CDR3 region has 13 residues. V dropped 3 bases and J dropped 10 bases, with 10 bases sitting between them. DNA of the CDR3: TGTGCCAGCAGTTTCAGGGGAAAATCACCCCTCCACTTT. Amino acids: CASSFRGKSPLHF.

The rearrangement joins TRBV10-2 to TRBJ2-1, with 9 bases fitting TRBD2. This CDR3 comprises 16 residues. V trimming: 6 bases; J trimming: 6 bases; junction bases outside the gene matches: 12. CDR1 WSHSY and CDR2 SAAADI come from the germline V gene. The DNA of the CDR3 is TGCGCCAGCAGGGATTGGGCTAGCGGGGTTCTCAATGAGCAGTTCTTC. Amino acids: CASRDWASGVLNEQFF.

The V call is TRBV3-1 (or the pseudogene TRBV3-2), the J call TRBJ1-6; possible D gene TRBD1, 6 bases. Germline loops: CDR1 LGHDT, CDR2 YNNKEL (reference sequence). CDR3 length equals 15 residues. V was shortened by 6 bases and J by 7 bases, with 16 bases between the two germline ends. This chain's CDR3 is CASRSNFQGNSPLHF. CDR3 coding DNA: TGTGCCAGCAGGAGTAACTTTCAGGGGAATTCACCCCTCCACTTT.

This clone has just one count. This sequence joins TRBV2 and TRBJ1-1; no definite D call. This CDR3 has 17 amino acids. Trimming shortened V by 1 base and J by 1 base, and 16 bases separated the two germline ends. From germline, CDR1 is SNHLY and CDR2 FYNNEI. CDR3 DNA: TGTGCCAGCAGTGAAGGTGGCAGGCCCCGGCCGAACACTGAAGCTTTCTTT. This gives the protein CASSEGGRPRPNTEAFF.

The chain employs TRBV11-2 and TRBJ2-7; tentatively, D is TRBD1 (6 bases). Deletions cut 6 bases from V and 0 bases from J, with 12 bases between. In germline, CDR1 is SGHAT, CDR2 FQNNGV. CDR3 length: 14 residues. The CDR3 protein is CASRRTVNSYEQYF. The CDR3 DNA reads TGTGCCAGCAGACGGACAGTTAACTCCTACGAGCAGTACTTC.

The chain is built from TRBV19 and TRBJ2-1, with D possibly matching TRBD2 (5 bases). The CDR3 extends over 15 amino acids. The V gene's germline CDR1 is LNHDA and CDR2 SQIVND (reference sequence). Trimming took 6 bases from V and 3 from J, leaving 15 bases between them. The CDR3 spells CASRLSGLRYNEQFF. The CDR3 DNA follows: TGTGCCAGTAGGCTGAGCGGACTCCGCTACAATGAGCAGTTCTTC.

This sequence joins TRBV27 and TRBJ2-5, with 7 bases identical to TRBD2. Germline CDR1 reads MNHEY; CDR2 reads SMNVEV (reference sequence). CDR3 length: 15 amino acids. V was pared by 4 bases and J by 5 bases, with 10 bases of the junction left unmatched. The CDR3 sequence is CASSSPGGRTETQYF. CDR3 sequence (DNA): TGTGCCAGCAGTTCCCCGGGGGGAAGGACGGAGACCCAGTACTTC.

V and J are TRBV6-6 and TRBJ1-6, with a possible D match to TRBD1 (5 bases). Between the trimmed V and J ends, which lost 5 bases and 7 bases, there was a span of 12 bases. The CDR3 spans 14 residues. CDR1 is MNHNY and CDR2 is SVGAGI in the germline V gene (reference sequence). The CDR3, as DNA: TGTGCCAGCAGTACCGACAGAGTCAATTCACCCCTCCACTTT. This encodes CASSTDRVNSPLHF.

The chain recombines TRBV2 with TRBJ1-6; perhaps TRBD1 as D (5 bases). Germline-derived CDR1 and CDR2 are SNHLY and FYNNEI. Trimming left V 2 bases short and J 6 bases short, with 14 bases between. The CDR3 totals 16 residues. CDR3 bases: TGTGCCAGCAGTGAACAGGGCTCGGTGGGTAATTCACCCCTCCACTTT. It translates to CASSEQGSVGNSPLHF.

In its sample, this clone was seen once. Other DNA sequences in this sample translate to the same CDR3. The chain has TRBV15 and TRBJ2-7; maybe TRBD2 (7 bases). Trimming took 0 bases from V and 4 from J, leaving 10 bases between them. CDR1 is LNHNV, CDR2 YYDKDF, per germline (reference sequence). The CDR3 is 14 amino acids. The CDR3 here is CATSRDRGGYEQYF. CDR3 DNA sequence: TGTGCCACCAGCAGAGACAGGGGAGGGTACGAGCAGTACTTC.

The V gene is TRBV11-3, the J gene TRBJ2-2, with 7 bases aligning to TRBD2. From germline, CDR1 is SGHNT and CDR2 YENEEA. This CDR3 spans 15 amino acids. V trimming: 1 base; J trimming: 5 bases; junction bases outside the gene matches: 4. CDR3 loop: CASSLAGGFTGELFF. The CDR3 DNA sequence: TGTGCCAGCAGCTTAGCGGGAGGTTTTACCGGGGAGCTGTTTTTT. Filled out from reference TRBV11-3 and TRBJ2-2, the complete variable domain reads EAGVVQSPRYKIIEKKQPVAFWCNPISGHNTLYWYLQNLGQGPELLIRYENEEAVDDSQLPKDRFSAERLKGVDSTLKIQPAELGDSAVYLCASSLAGGFTGELFFGEGSRLTVL.

The count of this clone is one. CDR3 nucleotides: TGTGCCAGTAGTAAGGGACTAGCGGGAGGGCAAGAGACCCAGTACTTC. This sequence encodes CASSKGLAGGQETQYF. This rearrangement joins TRBV19 to TRBJ2-5, with 16 bases fitting TRBD2. Germline V gene sequence: CDR1 LNHDA, CDR2 SQIVND (reference sequence). The CDR3 runs to 16 residues. J lost 2 bases, V lost 4 bases, and 1 base had no gene match.

The V gene is TRBV11-3, the J gene TRBJ1-6, with 9 bases aligning to TRBD1. Germline CDR1 and CDR2: SGHNT and YENEEA. V was pared by 5 bases and J by 7 bases, with 3 bases of the junction left unmatched. The CDR3 consists of 14 residues. For the CDR3, the DNA is TGTGCCAGCAGCGACAGGGGGGGAAATTCACCCCTCCACTTT. Encoded protein: CASSDRGGNSPLHF.

This clone appeared a single time. The chain has TRBV2 and TRBJ1-3; D gene ambiguous. Trimming took off 4 bases at V and 5 bases at J, with 3 bases between the two ends. Germline V gives CDR1 SNHLY, CDR2 FYNNEI. This CDR3 comprises 11 residues. CDR3 amino acids: CASSVRNTIYF. In nucleotides, the CDR3 is TGTGCCAGCAGTGTCAGAAACACCATATATTTT.

The genes are TRBV5-6 and TRBJ1-6, with 7 bases lining up with TRBD1. In germline, CDR1 is SGHDT, CDR2 YYEEEE. V shed 4 bases and J 14 bases; nucleotides not matched to a gene: 12. The CDR3 is 14 amino acids. The DNA for the CDR3 is TGTGCCAGCAGCGAGGGACAGTCCTATCGGACCCTCCACTTT. As protein: CASSEGQSYRTLHF. The full variable domain, with the rest looked up from reference TRBV5-6 and TRBJ1-6, is DAGVTQSPTHLIKTRGQQVTLRCSPKSGHDTVSWYQQALGQGPQFIFQYYEEEERQRGNFPDRFSGHQFPNYSSELNVNALLLGDSALYLCASSEGQSYRTLHFGNGTRLTVT.

The rearrangement links TRBV10-1 to TRBJ1-5, with TRBD1 as a possible D gene (6 bases). Per the germline V gene, CDR1 is WNHNN and CDR2 is SYGVQD (reference sequence). The V end lost 3 bases, the J end lost 5 bases, and 11 bases lay between the germline ends. CDR3 size: 14 residues. The CDR3 protein is CASSDGGKDQPQHF. CDR3 sequence (DNA): TGCGCCAGCAGTGATGGGGGCAAAGATCAGCCCCAGCATTTT.

J is TRBJ2-5 and V is TRBV5-1; D perhaps matches TRBD2 (5 bases). In germline, CDR1 is SGHRS, CDR2 YFSETQ. Trimming took 4 bases from V and 2 from J, leaving 15 bases between them. CDR3 length equals 15 residues. The CDR3 nucleotides are TGCGCCAGCAGCCCGGGGATGGGGAATCAAGAGACCCAGTACTTC. Residues: CASSPGMGNQETQYF.

V usage is TRBV7-2 and J usage is TRBJ2-5, with 7 positions matching TRBD2. CDR3 length: 15 residues. CDR1 SGHTA and CDR2 FQGNSA come from the germline V gene. V gave up 0 bases and J gave up 3 bases; unmatched junction bases: 4. CDR3 residues: CASSLAGLNKETQYF. Here the CDR3 DNA reads TGTGCCAGCAGCTTAGCGGGACTAAACAAAGAGACCCAGTACTTC.

The chain joins TRBV24-1 to TRBJ2-3, with 11 bases aligning to TRBD2. Germline CDR1 and CDR2: KGHDR and SFDVKD. V shed 3 bases and J 1 base; nucleotides not matched to a gene: 5. The CDR3 sequence is 17 residues long. The CDR3, as DNA: TGTGCCACCAGTGATACCCGACTAGCGGGACGCACAGATACGCAGTATTTT. As protein: CATSDTRLAGRTDTQYF.